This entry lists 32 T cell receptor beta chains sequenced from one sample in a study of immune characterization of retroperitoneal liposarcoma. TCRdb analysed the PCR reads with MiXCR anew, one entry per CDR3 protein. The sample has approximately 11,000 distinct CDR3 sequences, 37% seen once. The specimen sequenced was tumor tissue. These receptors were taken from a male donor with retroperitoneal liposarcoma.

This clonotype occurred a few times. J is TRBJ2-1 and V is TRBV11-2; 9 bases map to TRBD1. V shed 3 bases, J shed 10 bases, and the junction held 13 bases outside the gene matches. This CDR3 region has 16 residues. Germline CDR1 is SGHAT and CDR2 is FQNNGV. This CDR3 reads CASSFRSGTGTYEQFF. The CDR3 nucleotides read TGTGCCAGCAGCTTTCGTTCCGGGACAGGGACCTACGAGCAGTTCTTC.

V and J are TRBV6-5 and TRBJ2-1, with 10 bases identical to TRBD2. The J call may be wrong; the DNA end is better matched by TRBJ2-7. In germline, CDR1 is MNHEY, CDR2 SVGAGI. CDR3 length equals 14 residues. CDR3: CASSSSGGYNEQYF. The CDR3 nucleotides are TGTGCCAGCAGTTCTAGCGGGGGCTACAATGAGCAGTACTTC.

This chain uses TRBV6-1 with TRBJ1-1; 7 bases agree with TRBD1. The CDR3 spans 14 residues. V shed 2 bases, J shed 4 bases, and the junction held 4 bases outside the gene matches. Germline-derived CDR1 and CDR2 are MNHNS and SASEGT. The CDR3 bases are TGTGCCAGCAGTGAACGGGACAGACTCACTGAAGCTTTCTTT. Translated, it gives CASSERDRLTEAFF.

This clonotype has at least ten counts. The CDR3, as DNA: TGTGCCAGCAGCTTGACGCGGGGGAAGATAGAGACCTACAATGAGCAGTTCTTC. Translated: CASSLTRGKIETYNEQFF. The rearrangement uses TRBV7-6 and TRBJ2-1, with 7 bases identical to TRBD2. Germline CDR1 is SGHVS and CDR2 is FNYEAQ. V trimming: 3 bases; J trimming: 2 bases; junction bases outside the gene matches: 13. The CDR3 is made up of 18 amino acids.

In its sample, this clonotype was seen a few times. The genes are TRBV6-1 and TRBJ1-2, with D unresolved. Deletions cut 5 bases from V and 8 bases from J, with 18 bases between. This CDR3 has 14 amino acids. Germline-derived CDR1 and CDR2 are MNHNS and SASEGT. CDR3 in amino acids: CASSRSIRDGGYTF. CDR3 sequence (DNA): TGTGCCAGCAGTAGGTCTATTCGGGATGGAGGCTACACCTTC.

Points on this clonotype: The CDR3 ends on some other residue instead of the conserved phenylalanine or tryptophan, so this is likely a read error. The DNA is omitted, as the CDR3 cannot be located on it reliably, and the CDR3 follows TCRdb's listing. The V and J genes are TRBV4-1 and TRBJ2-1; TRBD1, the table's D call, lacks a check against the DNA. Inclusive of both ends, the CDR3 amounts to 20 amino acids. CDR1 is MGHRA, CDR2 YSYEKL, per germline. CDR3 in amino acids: CASSQDTALQSHRFPVQKPS.

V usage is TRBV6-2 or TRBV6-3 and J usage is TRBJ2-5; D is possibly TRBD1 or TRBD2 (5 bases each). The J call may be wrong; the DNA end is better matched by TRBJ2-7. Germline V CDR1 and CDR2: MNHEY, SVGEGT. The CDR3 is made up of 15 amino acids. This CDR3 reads CASSPTGTESYEQYF. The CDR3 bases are TGTGCCAGCAGTCCTACCGGGACCGAATCCTACGAGCAGTACTTC.

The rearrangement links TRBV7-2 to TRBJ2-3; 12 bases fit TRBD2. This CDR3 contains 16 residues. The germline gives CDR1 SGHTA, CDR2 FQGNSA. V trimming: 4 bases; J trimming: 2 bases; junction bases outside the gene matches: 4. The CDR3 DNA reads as TGTGCCAGCAGCTCAGGACTAGCGGGAACCACAGATACGCAGTATTTT. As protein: CASSSGLAGTTDTQYF.

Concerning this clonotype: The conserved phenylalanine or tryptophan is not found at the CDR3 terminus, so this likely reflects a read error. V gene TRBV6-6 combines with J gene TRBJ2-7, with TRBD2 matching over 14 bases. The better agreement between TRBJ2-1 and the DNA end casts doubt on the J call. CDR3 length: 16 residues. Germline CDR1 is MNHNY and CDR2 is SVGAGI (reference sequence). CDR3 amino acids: CASSYSIGLAGGEQFL. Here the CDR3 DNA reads TGTGCCAGCAGTTACTCGATTGGACTAGCGGGAGGTGAGCAGTTCCTC.

The CDR3 nucleotides read TGTGCCACCAGTGATCGTGCGGGAGCGGCCTACAATGAGCAGTTCTTC. It yields the protein CATSDRAGAAYNEQFF. The V and J genes are TRBV24-1 and TRBJ2-1, with 7 bases fitting TRBD2. This CDR3 has 16 amino acids. J gave up 2 bases and V 3 bases, and 6 bases lay outside the gene matches. Germline CDR1 reads KGHDR; CDR2 reads SFDVKD.

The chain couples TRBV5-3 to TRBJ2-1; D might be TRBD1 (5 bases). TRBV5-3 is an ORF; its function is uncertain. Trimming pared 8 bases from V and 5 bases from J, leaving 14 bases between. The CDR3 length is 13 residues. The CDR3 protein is CASSLRQNNEQFF. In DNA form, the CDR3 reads TGTGCCAGCAGCCTCCGACAGAACAATGAGCAGTTCTTC.

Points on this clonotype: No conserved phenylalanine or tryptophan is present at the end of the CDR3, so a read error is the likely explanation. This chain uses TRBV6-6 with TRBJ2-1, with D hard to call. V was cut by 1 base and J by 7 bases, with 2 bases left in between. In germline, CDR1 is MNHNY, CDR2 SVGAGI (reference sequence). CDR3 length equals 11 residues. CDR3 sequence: CASSYLNEQFC. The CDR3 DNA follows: TGTGCCAGCAGTTACTTGAATGAGCAGTTCTGT.

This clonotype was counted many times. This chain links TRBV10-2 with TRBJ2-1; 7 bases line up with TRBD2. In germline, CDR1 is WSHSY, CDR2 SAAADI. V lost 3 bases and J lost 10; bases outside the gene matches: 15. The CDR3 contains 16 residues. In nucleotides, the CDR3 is TGCGCCAGCAGTGAAAGTAGCGGGCTTATAGGCTCCGAGCAGTTCTTC. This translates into CASSESSGLIGSEQFF.

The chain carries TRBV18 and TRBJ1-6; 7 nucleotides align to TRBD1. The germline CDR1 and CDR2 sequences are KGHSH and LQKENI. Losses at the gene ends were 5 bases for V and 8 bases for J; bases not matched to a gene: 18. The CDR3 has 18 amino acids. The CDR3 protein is CASSSTANRGFGDSPLHF. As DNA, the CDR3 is TGTGCCAGCTCATCCACAGCGAACAGGGGTTTCGGTGATTCACCCCTCCACTTT.

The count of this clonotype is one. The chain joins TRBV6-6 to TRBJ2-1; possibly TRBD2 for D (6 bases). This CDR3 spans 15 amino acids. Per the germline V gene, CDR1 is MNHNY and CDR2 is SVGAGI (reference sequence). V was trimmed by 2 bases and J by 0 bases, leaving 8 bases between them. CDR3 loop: CASSYGGDSYNEQFF. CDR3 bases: TGTGCCAGCAGTTACGGAGGGGACTCCTACAATGAGCAGTTCTTC.

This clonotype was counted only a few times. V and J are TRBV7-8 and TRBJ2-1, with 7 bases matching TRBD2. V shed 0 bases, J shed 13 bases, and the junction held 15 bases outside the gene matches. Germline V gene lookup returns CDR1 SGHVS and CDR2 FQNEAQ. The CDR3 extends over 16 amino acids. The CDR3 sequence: CASSLAGGVLKNIQFF. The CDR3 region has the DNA TGTGCCAGCAGCTTAGCGGGAGGGGTCCTCAAAAACATTCAGTTCTTC.

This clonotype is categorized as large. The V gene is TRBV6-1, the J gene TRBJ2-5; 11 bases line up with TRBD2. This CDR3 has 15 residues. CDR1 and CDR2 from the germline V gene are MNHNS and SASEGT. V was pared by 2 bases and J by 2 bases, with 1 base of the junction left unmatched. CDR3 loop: CASSEIAGGQETQYF. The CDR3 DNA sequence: TGTGCCAGCAGTGAAATAGCGGGGGGGCAAGAGACCCAGTACTTC.

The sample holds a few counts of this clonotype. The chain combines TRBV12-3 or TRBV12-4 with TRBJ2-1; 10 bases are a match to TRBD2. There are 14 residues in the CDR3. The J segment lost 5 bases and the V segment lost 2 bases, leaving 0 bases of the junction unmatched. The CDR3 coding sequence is TGTGCCAGCAGTTTACTAGCGGGAGACAATGAGCAGTTCTTC. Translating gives CASSLLAGDNEQFF.

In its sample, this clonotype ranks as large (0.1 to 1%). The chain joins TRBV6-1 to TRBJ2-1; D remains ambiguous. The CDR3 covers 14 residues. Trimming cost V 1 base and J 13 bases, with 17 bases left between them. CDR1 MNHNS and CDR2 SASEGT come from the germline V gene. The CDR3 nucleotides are TGTGCCAGCAGTGAAGGTTTGAGCCTCGGAACCCAGTTCTTC. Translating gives CASSEGLSLGTQFF.

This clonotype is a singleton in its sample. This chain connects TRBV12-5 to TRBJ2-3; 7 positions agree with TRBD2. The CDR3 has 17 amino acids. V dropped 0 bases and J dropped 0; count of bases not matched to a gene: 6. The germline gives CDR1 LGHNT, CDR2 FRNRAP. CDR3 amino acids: CASGLVLRGVSTDTQYF. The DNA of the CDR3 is TGTGCTAGTGGTTTGGTCCTTCGGGGGGTAAGCACAGATACGCAGTATTTT. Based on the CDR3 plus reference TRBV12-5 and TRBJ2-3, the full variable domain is DARVTQTPRHKVTEMGQEVTMRCQPILGHNTVFWYRQTMMQGLELLAYFRNRAPLDDSGMPKDRFSAEMPDATLATLKIQPSEPRDSAVYFCASGLVLRGVSTDTQYFGPGTRLTVL.

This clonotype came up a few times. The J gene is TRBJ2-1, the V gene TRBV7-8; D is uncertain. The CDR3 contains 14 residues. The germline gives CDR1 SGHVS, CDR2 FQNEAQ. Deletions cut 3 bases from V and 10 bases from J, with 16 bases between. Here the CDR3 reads CASSFDEVSYEQFF. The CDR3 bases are TGTGCCAGCAGCTTCGACGAAGTCTCCTACGAGCAGTTCTTC. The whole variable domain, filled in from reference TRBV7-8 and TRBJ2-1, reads GAGVSQSPRYKVAKRGQDVALRCDPISGHVSLFWYQQALGQGPEFLTYFQNEAQLDKSGLPSDRFFAERPEGSVSTLKIQRTQQEDSAVYLCASSFDEVSYEQFFGPGTRLTVL.

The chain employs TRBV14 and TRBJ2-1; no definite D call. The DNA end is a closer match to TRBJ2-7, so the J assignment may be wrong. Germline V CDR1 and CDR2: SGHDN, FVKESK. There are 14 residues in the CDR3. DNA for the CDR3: TGTGCCAGCAGCCAACGAGAGGTTTCCTACGAGCAGTACTTC. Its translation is CASSQREVSYEQYF.

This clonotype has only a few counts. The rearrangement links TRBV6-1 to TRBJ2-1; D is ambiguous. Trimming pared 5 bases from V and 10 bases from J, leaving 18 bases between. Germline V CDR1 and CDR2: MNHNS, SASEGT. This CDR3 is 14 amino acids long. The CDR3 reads CASSSGLINGEQFF. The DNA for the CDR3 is TGTGCCAGCAGTTCTGGGTTAATCAACGGCGAGCAGTTCTTC.

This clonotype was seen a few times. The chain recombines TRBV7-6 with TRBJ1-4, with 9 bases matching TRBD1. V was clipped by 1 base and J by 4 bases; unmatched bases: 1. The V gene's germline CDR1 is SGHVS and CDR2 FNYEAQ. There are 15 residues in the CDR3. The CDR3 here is CASSLDRGLNEKLFF. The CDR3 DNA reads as TGTGCCAGCAGCTTAGACAGGGGGCTTAATGAAAAACTGTTTTTT. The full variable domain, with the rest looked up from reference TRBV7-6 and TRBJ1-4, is GAGVSQSPRYKVTKRGQDVALRCDPISGHVSLYWYRQALGQGPEFLTYFNYEAQQDKSGLPNDRFSAERPEGSISTLTIQRTEQRDSAMYRCASSLDRGLNEKLFFGSGTQLSVL.

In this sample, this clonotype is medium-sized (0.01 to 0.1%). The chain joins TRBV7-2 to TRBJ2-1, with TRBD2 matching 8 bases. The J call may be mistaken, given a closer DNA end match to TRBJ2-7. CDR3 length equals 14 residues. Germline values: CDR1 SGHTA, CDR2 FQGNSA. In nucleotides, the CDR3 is TGTGCCAGCAGCTCGCGGGGGGTCTACAATGAGCAGTACTTC. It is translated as CASSSRGVYNEQYF.

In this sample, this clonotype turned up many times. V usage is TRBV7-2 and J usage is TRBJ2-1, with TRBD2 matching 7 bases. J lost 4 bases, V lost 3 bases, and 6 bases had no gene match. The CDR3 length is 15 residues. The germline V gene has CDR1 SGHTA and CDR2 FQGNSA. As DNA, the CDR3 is TGTGCCAGCAGCTTTCGGAGCGGGGATTACAATGAGCAGTTCTTC. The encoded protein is CASSFRSGDYNEQFF.

The CDR3 reads CASSLETQYF. The DNA for the CDR3 is TGTGCCAGCAGCTTGGAGACCCAGTACTTC. The chain has TRBV7-2 and TRBJ2-5; D gene ambiguous. Per germline, CDR1 SGHTA and CDR2 FQGNSA. The CDR3 length is 10 residues. V lost 3 bases and J lost 5, with 1 base in between.

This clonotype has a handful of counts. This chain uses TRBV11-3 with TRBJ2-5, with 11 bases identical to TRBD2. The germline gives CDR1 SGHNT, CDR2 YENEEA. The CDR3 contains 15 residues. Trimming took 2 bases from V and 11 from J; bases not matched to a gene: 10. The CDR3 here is CASSLLLAGGNEQYF. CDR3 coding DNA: TGTGCCAGCAGCTTACTGCTAGCGGGAGGAAATGAGCAGTACTTC.

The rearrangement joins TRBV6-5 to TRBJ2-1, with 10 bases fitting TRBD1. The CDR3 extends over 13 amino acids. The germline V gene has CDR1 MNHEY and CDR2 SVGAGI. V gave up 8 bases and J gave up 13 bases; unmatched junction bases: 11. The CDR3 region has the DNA TGTGCCAGCGGGGGGTGGGACAGGGGTACCCAGTTCTTC. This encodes CASGGWDRGTQFF.

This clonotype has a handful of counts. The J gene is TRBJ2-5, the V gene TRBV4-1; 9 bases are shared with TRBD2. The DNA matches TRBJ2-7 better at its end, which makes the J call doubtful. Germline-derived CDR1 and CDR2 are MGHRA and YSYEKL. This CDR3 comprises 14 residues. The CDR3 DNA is TGCGCCAGCAGGGAGGTTAGCGGGGGCTACGAGCAGTACTTC. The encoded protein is CASREVSGGYEQYF.

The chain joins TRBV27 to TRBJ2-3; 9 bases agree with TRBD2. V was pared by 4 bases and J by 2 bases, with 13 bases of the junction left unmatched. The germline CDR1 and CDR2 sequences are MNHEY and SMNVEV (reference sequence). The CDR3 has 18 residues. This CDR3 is CASSSHFLAGGFTDTQYF. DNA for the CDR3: TGTGCCAGCAGTTCCCATTTTCTCGCGGGAGGGTTCACAGATACGCAGTATTTT.

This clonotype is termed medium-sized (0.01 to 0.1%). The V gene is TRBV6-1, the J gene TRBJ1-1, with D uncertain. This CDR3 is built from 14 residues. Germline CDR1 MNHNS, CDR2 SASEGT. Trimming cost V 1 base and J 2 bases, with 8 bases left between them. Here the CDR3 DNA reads TGTGCCAGCAGTGAAGAGGGCATTAACACTGAAGCTTTCTTT. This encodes CASSEEGINTEAFF.